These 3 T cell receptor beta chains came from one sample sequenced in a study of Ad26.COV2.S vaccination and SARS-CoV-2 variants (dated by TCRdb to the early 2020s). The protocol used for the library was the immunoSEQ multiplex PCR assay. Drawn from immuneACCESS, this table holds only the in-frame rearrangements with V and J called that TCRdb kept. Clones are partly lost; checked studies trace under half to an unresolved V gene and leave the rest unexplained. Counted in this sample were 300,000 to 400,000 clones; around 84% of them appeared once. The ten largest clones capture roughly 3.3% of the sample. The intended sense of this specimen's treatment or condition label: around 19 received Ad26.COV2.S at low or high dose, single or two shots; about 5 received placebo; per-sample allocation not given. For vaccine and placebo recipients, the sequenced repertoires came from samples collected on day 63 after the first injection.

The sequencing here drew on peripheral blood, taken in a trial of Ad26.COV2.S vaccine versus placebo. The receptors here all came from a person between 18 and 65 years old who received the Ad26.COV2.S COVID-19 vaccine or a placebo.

The CDR3 sequence is CASSFAPENTEAFF. CDR3 DNA: TGTGCCAGCAGCTTTGCTCCAGAGAACACTGAAGCTTTCTTT. V and J are TRBV5-4 and TRBJ1-1; D unclear. The CDR3 loop spans 14 amino acids. V was pared by 2 bases and J by 1 base, with 9 bases between. Germline V gives CDR1 SGHNT, CDR2 YYREEE (reference sequence). The full variable domain, completed using reference TRBV5-4 and TRBJ1-1, is ETGVTQSPTHLIKTRGQQVTLRCSSQSGHNTVSWYQQALGQGPQFIFQYYREEENGRGNFPPRFSGLQFPNYSSELNVNALELDDSALYLCASSFAPENTEAFFGQGTRLTVV.

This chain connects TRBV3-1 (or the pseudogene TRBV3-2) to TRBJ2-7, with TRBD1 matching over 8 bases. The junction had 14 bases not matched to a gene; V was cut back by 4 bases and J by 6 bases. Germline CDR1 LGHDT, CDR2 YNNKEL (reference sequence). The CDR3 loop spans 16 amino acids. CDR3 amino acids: CASSRPFRGRVGEQYF. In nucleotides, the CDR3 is TGTGCCAGCAGCCGCCCCTTCAGGGGGCGGGTAGGCGAGCAGTACTTC.

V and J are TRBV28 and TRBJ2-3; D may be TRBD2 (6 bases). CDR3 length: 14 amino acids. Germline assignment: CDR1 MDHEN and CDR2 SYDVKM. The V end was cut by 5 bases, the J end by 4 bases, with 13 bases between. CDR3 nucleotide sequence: TGTGCCAGCAGTCCCGGGACTTTTCCAGATACGCAGTATTTT. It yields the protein CASSPGTFPDTQYF.